The clone carrying this T cell receptor beta chain was counted many times. Preparation of the TCRbeta library involved a method that used unique molecular identifiers. TCRdb passed the PCR reads through MiXCR, listing each CDR3 protein once. This table holds over 200,000 distinct CDR3 sequences, about a tenth found once. This entry is derived from a study of T-cell reconstitution after alpha-beta-depleted transplantation in children. The CDR3 sequence is 16 residues long. Germline V gene data show CDR1 as SGDLS and CDR2 as YYNGEE. Trimming at V came to 0 bases and at J to 1 base, leaving 5 bases not matched to a gene.

This chain joins TRBV9 and TRBJ2-5; TRBD2 agrees at 8 bases. The sequences come from PBMCs, collected before TCRalphabeta/CD19-depleted stem cell transplant. The TCR originated in a child under two years old with acute myeloid leukemia, due to receive a stem cell transplant. The DNA of the CDR3 is TGTGCCAGCAGCGTAGGGGGAGCGGGAGCCCAAGAGACCCAGTACTTC. It encodes CASSVGGAGAQETQYF.